These 6 T cell receptor beta chains were sequenced from one sample in a study of T cells in Graves' hyperthyroidism and ophthalmopathy. It was RNA transcripts that yielded the amplified TCR beta CDR3 regions. A set of HTBI primers served as the primers for a first-round RT-PCR of the TCR CDR3. TCRdb re-called the multiplex PCR reads through MiXCR, storing one row per CDR3 protein. The repertoire has some 500,000 distinct CDR3 sequences, 15% to 20% of them found once; the top ten carry approximately 30%. Specimen: blood. These TCRs come from a woman in her twenties or thirties with Graves' ophthalmopathy.

This clonotype was recorded at least ten times. This chain uses TRBV6-1 with TRBJ2-5; 9 positions agree with TRBD2. The junction had 7 bases not matched to a gene; V was cut back by 6 bases and J by 5 bases. This CDR3 comprises 14 residues. CDR1 is MNHNS, CDR2 SASEGT, per germline. Here the CDR3 reads CASRHSGRRETQYF. CDR3 nucleotides: TGTGCCAGCAGACATAGCGGGAGAAGGGAGACCCAGTACTTC.

The chain has TRBV4-1 and TRBJ1-1, with TRBD1 as a possible D gene (5 bases). CDR3 length: 16 amino acids. Per germline, CDR1 MGHRA and CDR2 YSYEKL. V lost 6 bases and J lost 0, with 17 bases in between. This chain's CDR3 is CASRPQGLTMNTEAFF. The CDR3 DNA reads TGCGCCAGCAGACCGCAGGGACTGACTATGAACACTGAAGCTTTCTTT.

This clonotype has more than one count but fewer than ten. The CDR3 protein is CASSFRGGTGTYEQYF. The CDR3 DNA follows: TGTGCCAGCAGTTTTCGTGGCGGAACGGGAACCTACGAGCAGTACTTC. J is TRBJ2-7 and V is TRBV27, with D tentatively TRBD2 (5 bases). V was trimmed by 3 bases and J by 2 bases, leaving 17 bases between them. The germline V gene has CDR1 MNHEY and CDR2 SMNVEV (reference sequence). The CDR3 sequence is 16 residues long.

This clonotype was counted only a few times. V usage is TRBV5-1 and J usage is TRBJ2-5; 10 bases are shared with TRBD1. Germline V lookup: CDR1 SGHRS, CDR2 YFSETQ. The CDR3 consists of 18 residues. After removal of 1 base from V and 6 bases from J, the junction contained 15 bases not matched to a gene. CDR3 coding DNA: TGCGCCAGCAGCTTGAATCCGGGACAGGGGTTTCGAGGGAAGACCCAGTACTTC. It is translated as CASSLNPGQGFRGKTQYF.

At least ten counts were recorded for this clonotype. This chain links TRBV7-2 with TRBJ2-5; 8 bases line up with TRBD1. The CDR3 has 15 amino acids. Germline CDR1 and CDR2: SGHTA and FQGNSA. Losses at the gene ends were 4 bases for V and 4 bases for J; bases not matched to a gene: 8. The CDR3 here is CASSSRTGRGETQYF. CDR3 in DNA: TGTGCCAGCAGCTCCCGGACAGGGCGGGGAGAGACCCAGTACTTC.

This clonotype showed up many times. V is TRBV6-2 or TRBV6-3 and J is TRBJ1-1; D remains unclear. Germline-derived CDR1 and CDR2 are MNHEY and SVGEGT. The CDR3 loop spans 17 amino acids. V was pared by 6 bases and J by 0 bases, with 20 bases between. Here the CDR3 reads CASRADTIYAMNTEAFF. The CDR3 region has the DNA TGTGCCAGCAGGGCTGATACCATTTATGCCATGAACACTGAAGCTTTCTTT.